Included here is one T cell receptor (beta chain) sequence, with context. What it recognizes is unknown. The V and J ends lost 4 bases and 5 bases, in that order; junction bases with no gene match: 6. The CDR3 sequence is 15 residues long. The V gene's germline CDR1 is SGHDT and CDR2 YYEEEE. These data originate in a study of cytomegalovirus exposure and HLA in healthy donors. General study findings and limits: 164 TCR beta chains were listed as cytomegalovirus-associated. In a later analysis, TCR beta V- and J-gene trimming showed a link to a missense DCLRE1C variant. Reportedly, cytomegalovirus status was diagnosed with high sensitivity and specificity.

PCR employed 60 Vbeta and 13 Jbeta primers. Profiled with immunoSEQ multiplex PCR; TCRdb holds only in-frame clones, not every one. This sample has 90,000 to 120,000 clones, with about 74% found just once. Sequenced material: PBMCs. The sequence derives from a woman aged 40 to 55 in good health and CMV-seropositive. The chain recombines TRBV5-6 with TRBJ2-3, with 11 bases identical to TRBD2. The CDR3 DNA sequence: TGTGCCAGCAGCCTTAGCGGGGGGGCGGGAGATACGCAGTATTTT. Translated: CASSLSGGAGDTQYF. The full variable domain, its missing parts supplied by reference TRBV5-6 and TRBJ2-3, is DAGVTQSPTHLIKTRGQQVTLRCSPKSGHDTVSWYQQALGQGPQFIFQYYEEEERQRGNFPDRFSGHQFPNYSSELNVNALLLGDSALYLCASSLSGGAGDTQYFGPGTRLTVL.